Listed here are 15 T cell receptor beta chains from one sample, sequenced in a study of siplizumab effects on memory and regulatory T cells. Clones were read by immunoSEQ multiplex PCR, and TCRdb kept only the in-frame ones, dropping some. This table holds over 95,000 clones, 93% found once. Sequencing was carried out using non-Treg CD4+ T cells sorted from blood. The receptors here all came from a human donor in good health.

This clone was counted a single time. The chain couples TRBV19 to TRBJ1-3; 9 bases fit TRBD1. CDR3 length equals 19 residues. Germline CDR1 and CDR2: LNHDA and SQIVND (reference sequence). V lost 3 bases to trimming and J lost 0 bases; unmatched junction nucleotides: 12. The CDR3 sequence is CASSIQDRGLHYSGNTIYF. CDR3 DNA: TGTGCCAGTAGTATCCAGGACAGGGGCCTGCATTACTCTGGAAACACCATATATTTT.

The rearrangement joins TRBV15 to TRBJ1-2; the match to TRBD1 covers 11 bases. The ends lost 1 base at V and 4 bases at J; junction bases unmatched: 5. Germline loops: CDR1 LNHNV, CDR2 YYDKDF (reference sequence). This CDR3 is built from 16 residues. CDR3 loop: CATSRGTGGSIYGYTF. For the CDR3, the DNA is TGTGCCACCAGCAGAGGGACAGGGGGCAGTATCTATGGCTACACCTTC.

CDR3 residues: CASSGLSTAKNIQYF. DNA for the CDR3: TGTGCCAGCAGTGGTCTCTCAACAGCCAAAAACATTCAGTACTTC. The chain links TRBV6-1 to TRBJ2-4; D not certain. The CDR3 sequence is 15 residues long. The V and J ends lost 4 bases and 0 bases respectively, with 10 bases between them. Germline lookup yields CDR1 MNHNS and CDR2 SASEGT.

The rearrangement joins TRBV6-6 to TRBJ2-5; no clear D gene. This CDR3 region has 13 residues. From germline, CDR1 is MNHNY and CDR2 SVGAGI (reference sequence). Deletions cut 6 bases from V and 1 base from J, with 9 bases between. CDR3 nucleotides: TGTGCCAGCAGATCCTACCTCCAAGAGACCCAGTACTTC. This sequence encodes CASRSYLQETQYF.

V gene TRBV7-9 combines with J gene TRBJ1-1; 9 nucleotides align to TRBD1. Germline assignment: CDR1 SEHNR and CDR2 FQNEAQ (reference sequence). V was clipped by 1 base and J by 6 bases; unmatched bases: 3. The CDR3 is 14 residues long. CDR3 residues: CASSLGTGEAEAFF. CDR3 in DNA: TGTGCCAGCAGCTTAGGGACAGGGGAGGCTGAAGCTTTCTTT.

The V gene is TRBV9, the J gene TRBJ1-3; D is unclear. This CDR3 region has 14 residues. Deletions cut 0 bases from V and 2 bases from J, with 6 bases between. CDR1 is SGDLS, CDR2 YYNGEE, per germline. CDR3 nucleotide sequence: TGTGCCAGCAGCGTAGGGAGGGCTGGAAACACCATATATTTT. Amino acid sequence: CASSVGRAGNTIYF.

The genes are TRBV5-1 and TRBJ1-1; D is uncertain. V gave up 3 bases and J gave up 3 bases, with 12 bases separating them. Germline V gene data show CDR1 as SGHRS and CDR2 as YFSETQ. This CDR3 is 14 amino acids long. The CDR3 DNA sequence: TGCGCCAGCAGCTACCAAGACCGGCACACTGAAGCTTTCTTT. This translates into CASSYQDRHTEAFF. Full variable domain (rest looked up from reference TRBV5-1 and TRBJ1-1): KAGVTQTPRYLIKTRGQQVTLSCSPISGHRSVSWYQQTPGQGLQFLFEYFSETQRNKGNFPGRFSGRQFSNSRSEMNVSTLELGDSALYLCASSYQDRHTEAFFGQGTRLTVV.

The V and J genes are TRBV5-1 and TRBJ2-3; 10 nucleotides match TRBD2. CDR3 length: 17 amino acids. From germline, CDR1 is SGHRS and CDR2 YFSETQ. Trimming took 2 bases from V and 4 from J; bases not matched to a gene: 10. This chain's CDR3 is CASSLRIAGGGADTQYF. The CDR3 bases are TGCGCCAGCAGCTTACGTATAGCGGGGGGCGGCGCAGATACGCAGTATTTT.

V usage is TRBV5-6 and J usage is TRBJ1-5, with D uncertain. CDR3 length: 16 residues. Germline V gene lookup returns CDR1 SGHDT and CDR2 YYEEEE. Trimming cost V 1 base and J 0 bases, with 11 bases left between them. CDR3 region: CASSLFAVTSNQPQHF. Here the CDR3 DNA reads TGTGCCAGCAGCTTGTTCGCGGTAACTAGCAATCAGCCCCAGCATTTT.

The rearrangement joins TRBV5-1 to TRBJ1-4; a weak D match, TRBD1 (6 bases). This CDR3 spans 16 amino acids. Trimming removed 3 bases at V and 3 bases at J, with 15 bases between. CDR1 and CDR2 from the germline V gene are SGHRS and YFSETQ. The CDR3: CASSSGLEGANEKLFF. In DNA, the CDR3 is TGCGCCAGCAGCTCCGGGCTGGAGGGGGCTAATGAAAAACTGTTTTTT. Supplemented by reference TRBV5-1 and TRBJ1-4, the full variable domain reads KAGVTQTPRYLIKTRGQQVTLSCSPISGHRSVSWYQQTPGQGLQFLFEYFSETQRNKGNFPGRFSGRQFSNSRSEMNVSTLELGDSALYLCASSSGLEGANEKLFFGSGTQLSVL.

V is TRBV27 and J is TRBJ2-5; a possible D gene is TRBD1 (7 bases). The CDR3 consists of 15 residues. The germline V gene has CDR1 MNHEY and CDR2 SMNVEV (reference sequence). V was shortened by 5 bases and J by 5 bases, with 18 bases between the two germline ends. The CDR3 loop reads CASSRAGGKAETQYF. DNA of the CDR3: TGTGCCAGCAGTCGGGCAGGGGGGAAGGCGGAGACCCAGTACTTC.

This chain joins TRBV7-2 and TRBJ2-5; 10 bases match TRBD2. The ends lost 5 bases at V and 1 base at J; junction bases unmatched: 10. Germline values: CDR1 SGHTA, CDR2 FQGNSA. The CDR3 sequence is 17 residues long. CDR3 amino acids: CASSRSGGGFFQETQYF. CDR3 DNA sequence: TGTGCCAGCAGCCGAAGCGGGGGGGGTTTCTTCCAAGAGACCCAGTACTTC.

The rearrangement uses TRBV19 and TRBJ2-1; 8 bases are a match to TRBD2. This CDR3 has 19 residues. Looked up from germline, CDR1 is LNHDA and CDR2 is SQIVND (reference sequence). The ends lost 0 bases at V and 0 bases at J; junction bases unmatched: 10. The CDR3 nucleotides are TGTGCCAGTAGTATAGAGAGTAGCGGGGCGCCCAGCTCCTACAATGAGCAGTTCTTC. Encoded protein: CASSIESSGAPSSYNEQFF.

This clone has just one count. The V and J genes are TRBV7-2 and TRBJ2-7; 9 positions agree with TRBD1. Looked up from germline, CDR1 is SGHTA and CDR2 is FQGNSA. V lost 4 bases to trimming and J lost 3 bases; unmatched junction nucleotides: 4. There are 14 residues in the CDR3. Here the CDR3 reads CASSSPGQGYEQYF. CDR3 bases: TGTGCCAGCAGCTCCCCGGGACAGGGCTACGAGCAGTACTTC.

The rearrangement links TRBV7-9 to TRBJ2-7; a weak D match, TRBD1 (6 bases). The CDR3 has 13 amino acids. V shed 2 bases and J shed 4 bases, with 9 bases lying between them. CDR1 is SEHNR, CDR2 FQNEAQ, per germline (reference sequence). In DNA form, the CDR3 reads TGTGCCAGCAGCTTATTAGGGGGTTACGAGCAGTACTTC. Amino acid sequence: CASSLLGGYEQYF.